The clone carrying this TCR beta chain was observed many times. Its antigen is not known. The data were obtained in a study of T cells in Graves' hyperthyroidism and ophthalmopathy. V lost 4 bases, J lost 3 bases, and 8 bases stayed unmatched. The length of the CDR3 is 14 residues. The germline V gene has CDR1 DFQATT and CDR2 SNEGSKA (reference sequence). Researchers amplified the TCR beta CDR3 regions from RNA transcripts. Initially, a first-round RT-PCR of the TCR CDR3 employed the HTBI primer set. TCRdb used MiXCR to reprocess the multiplex PCR reads, holding one entry per CDR3 protein. The table records 530,000 or so distinct CDR3 sequences, approximately 44% of them present only once. Study conclusions and caveats: Ophthalmopathy was predicted by the model a median of approximately six months ahead of onset.

Patients aged 18 to 65 had newly diagnosed hyperthyroidism of under 2 months' duration. Sequenced input: peripheral blood or thyroid tissue (not recorded which). The receptor's source is a woman between 18 and 29 years old with Graves' hyperthyroidism. The chain joins TRBV20-1 to TRBJ2-7, with TRBD2 identical over 8 bases. CDR3 coding DNA: TGCAGTGCTAACTACGAGGGACTAGGCTACGAGCAGTACTTC. Translated: CSANYEGLGYEQYF.